The clone carrying this T cell receptor (beta chain) has only a few counts. Researchers sorted participants into cohorts using their self-reported clinical history. These data originate in a study of blood T cell repertoires in COVID-19. In the study overall: The United States, Italy and Spain were the sources of the acute and convalescent COVID-19 samples. In each case, the material was cDNA or gDNA derived from T cells, B-cell-depleted T cells, or PBMCs.

V gave up 4 bases and J gave up 5 bases, with 12 bases separating them. Germline CDR1 and CDR2: SEHNR and FQNEAQ (reference sequence). This CDR3 spans 14 amino acids. The protocol was immunoSEQ multiplex PCR, while the TCRdb copy is restricted to in-frame clones and leaves out a portion. The table includes roughly 170,000 clones, 83% detected once. Sample: PBMCs or T cells enriched from blood (not recorded which). This clonotype was sampled from a woman between 45 and 65 years old in a cohort exposed to, infected with or recovered from COVID-19 (not recorded which). The chain employs TRBV7-9 and TRBJ1-5; possibly TRBD1 for D (6 bases). CDR3 loop: CASSSDREHQPQHF. CDR3 coding DNA: TGTGCCAGCAGCTCGGACAGAGAACATCAGCCCCAGCATTTT.